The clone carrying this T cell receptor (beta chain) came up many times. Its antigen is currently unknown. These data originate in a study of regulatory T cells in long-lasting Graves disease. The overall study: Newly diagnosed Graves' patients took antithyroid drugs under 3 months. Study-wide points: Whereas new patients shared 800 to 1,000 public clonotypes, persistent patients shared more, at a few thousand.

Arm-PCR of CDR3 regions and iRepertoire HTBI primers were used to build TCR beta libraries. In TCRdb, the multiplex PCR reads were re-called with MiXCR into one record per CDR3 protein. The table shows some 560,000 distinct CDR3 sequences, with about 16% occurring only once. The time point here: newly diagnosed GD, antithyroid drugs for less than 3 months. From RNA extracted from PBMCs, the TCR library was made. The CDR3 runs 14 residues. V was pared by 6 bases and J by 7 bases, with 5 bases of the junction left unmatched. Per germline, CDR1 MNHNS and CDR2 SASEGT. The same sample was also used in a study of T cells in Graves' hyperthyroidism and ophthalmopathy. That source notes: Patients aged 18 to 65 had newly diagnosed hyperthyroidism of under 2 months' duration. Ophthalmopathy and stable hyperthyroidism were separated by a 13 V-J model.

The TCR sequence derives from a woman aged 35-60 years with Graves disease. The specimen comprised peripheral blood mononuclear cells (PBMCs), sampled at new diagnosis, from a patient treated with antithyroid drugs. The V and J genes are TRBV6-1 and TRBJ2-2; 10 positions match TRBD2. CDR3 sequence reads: CASRLAGRNGELFF. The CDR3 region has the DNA TGTGCCAGCAGACTAGCGGGGAGGAACGGGGAGCTGTTTTTT.